This TCR beta chain was recorded in a study of CD8 T cells in Susac syndrome. With random hexamers, reverse transcription was performed on about 0.45 to 1 ug of RNA. Amplification of TCR beta CDR3 was carried out by immunoSEQ multiplex PCR, which covered 54 Vbeta and 13 Jbeta segments. Using its own MiXCR run on the immunoSEQ multiplex PCR reads, TCRdb lists one record per CDR3 protein. The sample yields roughly 200,000 distinct CDR3 sequences, approximately 96% seen once. Trimming cost V 3 bases and J 2 bases; bases outside gene matches: 6. Germline V lookup: CDR1 SGHRS, CDR2 YFSETQ. This CDR3 comprises 15 residues. Negative magnetic isolation gave CD8+ and CD4+ cells; FACS enriched CD8+ TEMRA.

This clonotype was sampled from a human donor with multiple sclerosis. The rearrangement uses TRBV5-1 and TRBJ2-5; 8 bases align to TRBD1. The sequenced material came from CD4+ T cells from PBMCs. CDR3: CASSSNTGGQETQYF. The CDR3 DNA follows: TGCGCCAGCAGCTCGAACACAGGGGGACAAGAGACCCAGTACTTC.